This T cell receptor (beta chain) stems from a study of spatial heterogeneity in lung cancer (dated 2019 in TCRdb). In terms of the full investigation: More beta-chain than alpha-chain transcripts were consistently detected, likely reflecting higher beta-chain transcript abundance. In the raw uncorrected reads, each unique combination of TCR and UMI appeared more than ten times on average. In non-small cell lung cancer, the study quantitatively compared TCR alpha and beta repertoires across several tumor regions, matched nontumor lung, and blood. Nonsynonymous mutation counts, determined by whole-exome sequencing of tumor tissue, were related to features of the TCR repertoire. Both alpha and beta chains were TCR-sequenced in about 240 tumor regions, around 65 matched nontumor lung samples and 55 to 60 PBMC samples obtained at surgery.

This specimen's time point label, per the study, means: sample taken at primary tumor resection. Whole RNA extracted from tumor and nontumor lung tissue, or from cryopreserved PBMC samples, was used for TCR sequencing without cell sorting. Samples were obtained from around 72 patients with early-stage, untreated non-small cell lung cancer from the lung TRACERx cohort. Only patients for whom sufficient RNA was available from at least two tumor regions were selected for TCR sequencing. This clonotype was counted ten times or more. The specificity of this receptor is unknown. No much larger clonotype is one base removed from it; base qualities were not supplied. This beta chain is an off-target read within a library intended for alpha chains, so its frequency means little. Broader findings and caveats from the paper: Confirming at a functional level the hypothesis that regional TCRs recognize regional mutations was considered to require additional single-cell paired TCR alpha and beta sequencing. Ubiquitous expanded tumor TCRs showed up in blood more often at tumor resection than at routine follow-up.

The receptor library was made with 5' RACE. The reads were generated on a NextSeq 500. To allow correction of PCR and sequencing errors, the TCR library protocol tagged every TCR cDNA molecule with a unique molecular identifier. Concerning the study's data processing: TCR identification, UMI-based error correction and CDR3 extraction were all carried out with Decombinator tools. Expanded TCRs were defined as those above a frequency of 2 per 1,000, corresponding to the top 1% of the tumor frequency distribution. Each repertoire was subsampled 100 times to 5,000 TCRs, after which Renyi diversity was computed with the R vegan package. CDR3 similarity networks were built from amino acid triplet string-kernel similarity, connecting CDR3s with pairwise similarity above 0.82. TCRdb itself trimmed the public reads at Q25 with fastp, ran MiXCR and retained productive beta chains. Duplicate CDR3 protein sequences are folded into a single record with the most common DNA and genes. The V and J calls, along with clone size, are taken from TCRdb and not from the paper's own processing. Across this sample there are around 11,000 distinct CDR3 sequences, with over 3% seen only once. 40% to 60% of the sample is taken by the ten largest.

Taken from the germline V gene, the CDR1 and CDR2 loops are LGHNA and YNFKEQ. V loses 6 bases, J loses 3 bases, and the germline ends lie 14 bases apart. The CDR3 covers 15 residues, taking in both the cysteine and the phenylalanine. Only the CDR3 region is kept as DNA, spanning 45 bases read in frame from base 1. This sequence was found in a female donor with early-stage non-small cell lung cancer. The rearrangement combines TRBV4-2 with TRBJ1-4, with a tentative D gene TRBD1 over 6 matching bases. The material sequenced was PBMCs, taken at surgery. Here is the DNA: TGTGCCAGCAGTATCGCAGGGGAAGCTAATGAAAAACTGTTTTTT. The resulting protein is CASSIAGEANEKLFF.